This TCR beta chain was obtained from a study of technical replicates of blood from a few donors. Germline values: CDR1 GTSNPN, CDR2 SVGIG (reference sequence). V was cut by 3 bases and J by 12 bases, with 9 bases left in between. The CDR3 has 11 amino acids. TCRdb keeps only in-frame clones here, not all; method: immunoSEQ multiplex PCR. The sample lists 55,000 to 60,000 clones, 93% occurring once. This chain links TRBV30 with TRBJ1-6; TRBD1 might be the D (5 bases). The specimen was PBMCs. This receptor was obtained from a human donor in good health. Some clones in this sample may be carry-over from other donors' samples. CDR3 in DNA: TGTGCCTGGAGGGCGGGGGGACCCCTCCACTTT. Residues: CAWRAGGPLHF.